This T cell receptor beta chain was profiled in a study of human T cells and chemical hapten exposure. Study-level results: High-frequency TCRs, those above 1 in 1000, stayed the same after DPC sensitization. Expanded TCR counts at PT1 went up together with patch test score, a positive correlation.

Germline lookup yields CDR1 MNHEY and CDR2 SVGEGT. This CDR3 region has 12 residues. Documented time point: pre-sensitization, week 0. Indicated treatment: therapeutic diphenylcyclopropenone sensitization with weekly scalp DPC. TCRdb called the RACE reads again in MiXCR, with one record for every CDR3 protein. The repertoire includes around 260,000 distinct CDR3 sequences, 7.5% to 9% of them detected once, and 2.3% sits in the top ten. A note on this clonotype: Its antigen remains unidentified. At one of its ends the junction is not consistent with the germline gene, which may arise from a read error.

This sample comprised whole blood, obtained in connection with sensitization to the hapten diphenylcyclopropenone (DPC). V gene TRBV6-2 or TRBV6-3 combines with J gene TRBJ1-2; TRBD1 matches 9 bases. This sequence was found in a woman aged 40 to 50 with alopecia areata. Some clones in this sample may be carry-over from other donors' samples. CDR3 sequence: CASTPDRGRFAF. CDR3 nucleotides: TGTGCCAGCACCCCGGACAGGGGTCGCTTCGCCTTC.